This T cell receptor beta chain came from a study of T cells in Graves' hyperthyroidism and ophthalmopathy. RNA transcripts yielded amplified TCR beta CDR3 regions. TCR CDR3 underwent first-round RT-PCR with the HTBI primer set. Each CDR3 protein gets one entry after TCRdb re-called the multiplex PCR reads with MiXCR. Of a few hundred thousand distinct CDR3 sequences listed, approximately 13% are singletons. The CDR3 spans 17 residues. Trimming cost V 5 bases and J 4 bases; bases outside gene matches: 7. Germline CDR1 reads MNHNS; CDR2 reads SASEGT. This clonotype came up a few times. Sequencing was carried out using blood. This TCR derives from a woman aged 40 to 50 with Graves' ophthalmopathy. The chain employs TRBV6-1 and TRBJ2-6; 11 bases map to TRBD1. The CDR3 DNA reads as TGTGCCAGCAGTTCCGGGACAGGGGGGCTAGGGGCCAACGTCCTGACTTTC. Its translation: CASSSGTGGLGANVLTF.